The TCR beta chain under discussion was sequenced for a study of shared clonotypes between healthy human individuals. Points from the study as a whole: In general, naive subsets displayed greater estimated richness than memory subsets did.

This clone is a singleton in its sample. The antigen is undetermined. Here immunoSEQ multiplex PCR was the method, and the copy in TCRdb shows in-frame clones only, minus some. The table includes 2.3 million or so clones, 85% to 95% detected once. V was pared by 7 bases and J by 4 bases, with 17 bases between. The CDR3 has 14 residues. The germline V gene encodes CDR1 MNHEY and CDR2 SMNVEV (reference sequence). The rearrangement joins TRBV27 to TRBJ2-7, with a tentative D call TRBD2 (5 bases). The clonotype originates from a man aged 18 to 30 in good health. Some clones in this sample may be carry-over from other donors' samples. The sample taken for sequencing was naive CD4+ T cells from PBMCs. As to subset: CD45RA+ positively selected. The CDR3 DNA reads TGTGCCAGCACCCAACGGGCGGGTGGATACGAGCAGTACTTC. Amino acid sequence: CASTQRAGGYEQYF.